This TCR beta chain was identified during a study of beta chain features in type 1 diabetes. General observations from the study: For patients, the naive, central memory and Treg TCRB repertoires appeared more alike than for healthy donors. Shortening of TCRB CDR3s, moderate but significant, appeared in all four CD4+ subsets of Type 1 diabetes patients.

Comment on this clone: Its specificity is not known.

All of the isolated RNA was reverse transcribed, so expressed TCRB transcripts were sequenced. Some clones are missing from TCRdb's copy, which holds only in-frame ones; the method was immunoSEQ multiplex PCR. The sample carries a few hundred thousand clones, roughly 24% recorded once. Naive, central memory, regulatory and stem cell-like memory cells within the CD4+ compartment were sorted using CD45RO/CCR7/CD25/CD127/CD95/CD27. From germline, CDR1 is SGHDT and CDR2 YYEEEE. The CDR3 consists of 16 residues. Trimming left V 4 bases short and J 7 bases short, with 21 bases between. The chain couples TRBV5-6 to TRBJ1-5; a weak D match, TRBD1 (5 bases). The sequence came from a woman aged 30 to 39 with type 1 diabetes. The sequenced sample consisted of naive CD4+ T cells from blood. The CDR3, as DNA: TGTGCCAGCAGCCGAAGACAGACCCGTCGTGGGCAGCCCCAGCATTTT. Translated: CASSRRQTRRGQPQHF.